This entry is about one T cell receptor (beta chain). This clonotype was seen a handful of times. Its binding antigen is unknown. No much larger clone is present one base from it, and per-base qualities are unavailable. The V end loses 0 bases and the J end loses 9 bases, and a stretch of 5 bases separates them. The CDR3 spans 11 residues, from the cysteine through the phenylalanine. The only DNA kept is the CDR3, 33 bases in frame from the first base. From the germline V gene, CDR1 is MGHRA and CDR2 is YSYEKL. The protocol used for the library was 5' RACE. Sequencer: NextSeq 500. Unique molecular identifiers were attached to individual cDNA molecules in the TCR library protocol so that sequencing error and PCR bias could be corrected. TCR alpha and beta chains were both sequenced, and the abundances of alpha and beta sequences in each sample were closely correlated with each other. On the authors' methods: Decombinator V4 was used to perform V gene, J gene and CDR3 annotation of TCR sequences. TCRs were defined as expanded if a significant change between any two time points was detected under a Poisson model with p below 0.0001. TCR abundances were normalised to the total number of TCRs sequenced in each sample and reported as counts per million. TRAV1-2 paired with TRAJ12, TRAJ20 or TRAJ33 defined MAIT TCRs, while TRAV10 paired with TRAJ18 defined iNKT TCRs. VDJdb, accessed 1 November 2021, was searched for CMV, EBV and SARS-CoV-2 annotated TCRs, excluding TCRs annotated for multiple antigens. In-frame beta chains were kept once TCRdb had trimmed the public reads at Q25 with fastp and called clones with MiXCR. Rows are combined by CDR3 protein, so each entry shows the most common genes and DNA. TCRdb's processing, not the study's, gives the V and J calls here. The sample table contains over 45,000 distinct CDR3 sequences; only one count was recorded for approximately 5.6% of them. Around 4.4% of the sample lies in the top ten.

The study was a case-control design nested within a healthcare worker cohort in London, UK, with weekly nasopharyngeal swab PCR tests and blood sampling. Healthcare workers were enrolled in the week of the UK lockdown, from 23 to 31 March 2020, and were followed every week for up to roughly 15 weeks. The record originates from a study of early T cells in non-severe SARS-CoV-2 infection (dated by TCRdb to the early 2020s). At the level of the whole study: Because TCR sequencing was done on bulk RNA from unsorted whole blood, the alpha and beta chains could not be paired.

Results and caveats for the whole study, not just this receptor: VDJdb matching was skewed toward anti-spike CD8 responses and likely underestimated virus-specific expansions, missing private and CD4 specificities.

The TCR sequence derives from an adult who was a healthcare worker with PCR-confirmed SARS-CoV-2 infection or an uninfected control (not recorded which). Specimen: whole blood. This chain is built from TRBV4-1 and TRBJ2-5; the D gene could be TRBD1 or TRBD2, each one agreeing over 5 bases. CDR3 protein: CASSQEGAQYF. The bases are TGCGCCAGCAGCCAAGAGGGGGCCCAGTACTTC.